The 19 T cell receptor beta chains below were found in one sample sequenced in a study of technical replicates of blood from four donors. Profiling relied on immunoSEQ multiplex PCR, and the TCRdb table lists in-frame clones only, not all of them. The repertoire has about 70,000 clones, almost 99% of them found once; the top ten carry over 0.2%. The sequenced material came from T cells isolated from PBMCs. Source of these receptors: a human donor in good health.

The CDR3 loop reads CASSISYRGHGYTF. For the CDR3, the DNA is TGTGCCAGTAGTATCTCCTACAGGGGGCATGGCTACACCTTC. The chain recombines TRBV19 with TRBJ1-2; TRBD1 aligns across 9 bases. The CDR3 has 14 amino acids. V trimming: 3 bases; J trimming: 6 bases; junction bases outside the gene matches: 5. Germline CDR1 and CDR2: LNHDA and SQIVND (reference sequence).

This clone was seen once. V usage is TRBV29-1 and J usage is TRBJ1-2, with TRBD1 identical over 11 bases. Per the germline V gene, CDR1 is SQVTM and CDR2 is ANQGSEA. The V segment lost 4 bases and the J segment 7 bases; nucleotides outside the gene matches: 8. The CDR3 runs 14 residues. The CDR3 DNA is TGCAGCGTTGGGGACAGGGGGGGAGGTCGTGGCTACACCTTC. This sequence encodes CSVGDRGGGRGYTF.

The chain joins TRBV11-2 to TRBJ2-1; 10 bases align to TRBD2. V lost 6 bases and J lost 6; bases outside the gene matches: 2. Germline V gene sequence: CDR1 SGHAT, CDR2 FQNNGV. The CDR3 consists of 13 residues. The DNA for the CDR3 is TGTGCCAGCAGTTGGACTAGCGGCAATGAGCAGTTCTTC. It translates to CASSWTSGNEQFF.

The sample holds one count of this clone. The CDR3 DNA reads TGTGCCAGCAGTCTTCCCATAACAGGGCCTCAGCCCCAGCATTTT. Translation: CASSLPITGPQPQHF. This rearrangement joins TRBV28 to TRBJ1-5; D perhaps matches TRBD1 (6 bases). V was shortened by 5 bases and J by 6 bases, with 17 bases between the two germline ends. Germline CDR1 and CDR2: MDHEN and SYDVKM. The CDR3 is 15 residues long. Looking up the rest from reference TRBV28 and TRBJ1-5 gives the full variable domain: DVKVTQSSRYLVKRTGEKVFLECVQDMDHENMFWYRQDPGLGLRLIYFSYDVKMKEKGDIPEGYSVSREKKERFSLILESASTNQTSMYLCASSLPITGPQPQHFGDGTRLSIL.

This clone was detected once. CDR3 sequence (DNA): TGTGCCAGCAGCCGGGATACGCAGTATTTT. Protein: CASSRDTQYF. The V gene is TRBV25-1, the J gene TRBJ2-3, with D hard to call. The CDR3 spans 10 residues. V lost 6 bases and J lost 6, with 4 bases in between. Germline CDR1 and CDR2: MGHDK and SYGVNS.

The chain links TRBV11-3 to TRBJ2-7, with D possibly being TRBD1 (5 bases). V shed 5 bases and J shed 1 base, with 12 bases lying between them. Germline V gene data show CDR1 as SGHNT and CDR2 as YENEEA. This CDR3 is 14 amino acids long. The chain's CDR3 is CASSPQGVSYEQYF. The CDR3 bases are TGTGCCAGCAGCCCTCAAGGGGTTTCCTACGAGCAGTACTTC.

The chain uses TRBV7-2 and TRBJ2-7; D is unclear. Germline V CDR1 and CDR2: SGHTA, FQGNSA. The length of the CDR3 is 15 residues. V shed 5 bases and J shed 1 base, with 15 bases lying between them. DNA of the CDR3: TGTGCCAGCAGCCTCCCTATTGGTTCGTCCTACGAGCAGTACTTC. Amino acid sequence: CASSLPIGSSYEQYF.

The V call is TRBV14, the J call TRBJ2-7; 12 bases are shared with TRBD2. Germline CDR1 reads SGHDN; CDR2 reads FVKESK. Trimming took 4 bases from V and 2 from J; bases not matched to a gene: 0. The CDR3 is 14 amino acids. The CDR3 sequence: CASSPSGRAYEQYF. Written as DNA, the CDR3 is TGTGCCAGCAGCCCTAGCGGGAGGGCCTACGAGCAGTACTTC.

The chain combines TRBV7-3 with TRBJ2-1; no clear D. The CDR3 length is 12 residues. V was shortened by 1 base and J by 7 bases, with 5 bases between the two germline ends. The germline CDR1 and CDR2 sequences are SGHTA and FQGTGA. CDR3 sequence: CASSLRQNEQFF. CDR3 coding DNA: TGTGCCAGCAGCTTAAGGCAAAATGAGCAGTTCTTC. The full variable domain, its missing parts supplied by reference TRBV7-3 and TRBJ2-1, is GAGVSQTPSNKVTEKGKYVELRCDPISGHTALYWYRQSLGQGPEFLIYFQGTGAADDSGLPNDRFFAVRPEGSVSTLKIQRTERGDSAVYLCASSLRQNEQFFGPGTRLTVL.

The chain couples TRBV6-5 to TRBJ2-3; D gene uncertain. Germline loops: CDR1 MNHEY, CDR2 SVGAGI. CDR3 length: 13 amino acids. Deletions cut 9 bases from V and 3 bases from J, with 13 bases between. The chain's CDR3 is CASGSRVTDTQYF. As DNA, the CDR3 is TGTGCCAGTGGGTCTCGGGTAACAGATACGCAGTATTTT.

V is TRBV9 and J is TRBJ1-4; the D gene is possibly TRBD1 (6 bases). Trimming pared 4 bases from V and 8 bases from J, leaving 12 bases between. In germline, CDR1 is SGDLS, CDR2 YYNGEE. The CDR3 is 13 amino acids. The CDR3 region is CASSMDSNEKLFF. The CDR3 coding sequence is TGTGCCAGCAGCATGGACAGCAACGAAAAACTGTTTTTT. The full variable domain, its missing parts supplied by reference TRBV9 and TRBJ1-4, is DSGVTQTPKHLITATGQRVTLRCSPRSGDLSVYWYQQSLDQGLQFLIQYYNGEERAKGNILERFSAQQFPDLHSELNLSSLELGDSALYFCASSMDSNEKLFFGSGTQLSVL.

V is TRBV5-6 and J is TRBJ2-7; D uncertain. There are 13 residues in the CDR3. V lost 1 base and J lost 4, with 9 bases in between. Germline V CDR1 and CDR2: SGHDT, YYEEEE. The CDR3 here is CASSLFTTYEQYF. CDR3 in DNA: TGTGCCAGCAGCTTGTTCACTACATACGAGCAGTACTTC.

The chain employs TRBV5-4 and TRBJ1-2; the D is unclear. Per the germline V gene, CDR1 is SGHNT and CDR2 is YYREEE (reference sequence). The CDR3 is 14 amino acids. V was trimmed by 4 bases and J by 0 bases, leaving 10 bases between them. The CDR3 spells CASSPLLANYGYTF. CDR3 in DNA: TGTGCCAGCAGCCCACTCCTAGCTAACTATGGCTACACCTTC.

V is TRBV19 and J is TRBJ1-1, with D uncertain. Germline CDR1 is LNHDA and CDR2 is SQIVND (reference sequence). V lost 3 bases, J lost 5 bases, and 4 bases lay in between. The CDR3 spans 11 residues. The CDR3 nucleotides are TGTGCCAGTAGTATCACAACTGAAGCTTTCTTT. This translates into CASSITTEAFF.

This sequence joins TRBV25-1 and TRBJ2-5, with 13 bases that match TRBD2. Germline V lookup: CDR1 MGHDK, CDR2 SYGVNS. The V segment lost 5 bases and the J segment 5 bases; nucleotides outside the gene matches: 8. The CDR3 contains 16 residues. The CDR3 sequence: CASSPGLAGKVETQYF. CDR3 nucleotide sequence: TGTGCCAGCAGTCCGGGACTAGCGGGAAAGGTGGAGACCCAGTACTTC.

The CDR3 bases are TGTGCCAGCAGCCTGGACGGGACTTGGGGCGGGGAGCTGTTTTTT. It encodes CASSLDGTWGGELFF. V gene TRBV7-9 combines with J gene TRBJ2-2, with a weak D call TRBD2 (6 bases). The CDR3 contains 15 residues. The V and J ends lost 5 bases and 7 bases respectively, with 17 bases between them. The germline gives CDR1 SEHNR, CDR2 FQNEAQ (reference sequence).

J is TRBJ1-4 and V is TRBV5-1; D is ambiguous. The CDR3 totals 14 residues. The germline V gene has CDR1 SGHRS and CDR2 YFSETQ. The V and J ends lost 4 bases and 3 bases respectively, with 10 bases between them. CDR3 bases: TGCGCCAGCAGCCCGGGATTCTCTAATGAAAAACTGTTTTTT. Its protein is CASSPGFSNEKLFF.

The chain uses TRBV9 and TRBJ1-1; D gene uncertain. CDR3 size: 13 residues. CDR1 SGDLS and CDR2 YYNGEE come from the germline V gene. Trimming took off 0 bases at V and 0 bases at J, with 3 bases between the two ends. The CDR3 sequence: CASSVAVNTEAFF. The CDR3 DNA is TGTGCCAGCAGCGTAGCAGTGAACACTGAAGCTTTCTTT.

This chain links TRBV27 with TRBJ2-7; a weak D match, TRBD1 (5 bases). The CDR3 length is 14 residues. V lost 8 bases to trimming and J lost 4 bases, with 18 bases between them. Germline CDR1 reads MNHEY; CDR2 reads SMNVEV (reference sequence). CDR3 in amino acids: CASSPGQPKYEQYF. For the CDR3, the DNA is TGTGCCAGCTCCCCCGGACAACCGAAGTACGAGCAGTACTTC.